Sequencing of this T cell receptor beta chain was carried out in a study of identical twins. TCRdb fed the 5' RACE reads into MiXCR, producing one record per CDR3 protein. The data hold around 340,000 distinct CDR3 sequences, with 9% to 15% observed a single time. CDR3 length: 18 amino acids. After removal of 4 bases from V and 7 bases from J, the junction contained 17 bases not matched to a gene. Germline V gene data show CDR1 as MNHNS and CDR2 as SASEGT. Findings of the study overall: In cord blood, abundant beta clonotypes had fewer insertions; memory showed no trend. It was out-of-frame TCR alpha sharing in monozygotic twins that models underestimated.

To note about this clonotype: Its antigen is unknown.

Another study also made use of these data, one on yellow fever vaccine responses in identical twins.

The chain uses TRBV6-1 and TRBJ2-1; 9 positions match TRBD2. The sample was CD8+ T cells sorted from blood. The receptor was derived from a woman under 30 in good health. CDR3 in amino acids: CASSGHHQLAGVGNEQFF. The CDR3 DNA reads TGTGCCAGCAGTGGGCACCACCAGTTAGCGGGAGTGGGTAATGAGCAGTTCTTC.